This entry lists 16 T cell receptor beta chains sequenced from one sample in a study of response to subunit inactivated influenza vaccine. In TCRdb, the RT-PCR reads were re-called with MiXCR into one record per CDR3 protein. The repertoire holds around 580,000 distinct CDR3 sequences, with about an eighth as singletons. The material was PBMCs from blood, obtained on the day of vaccination. These receptors originate from a man aged 50 to 59 who received an inactivated influenza vaccine.

CDR3 DNA: TGTGCCAGCAGCCTCACTACAGCGAGCTACGAGCAGTACTTC. It specifies CASSLTTASYEQYF. V and J are TRBV6-1 and TRBJ2-7; no clear D gene. The CDR3 totals 14 residues. Germline V gene lookup returns CDR1 MNHNS and CDR2 SASEGT. Trimming cost V 6 bases and J 3 bases, with 15 bases left between them.

CDR3 protein: CASSRDMVSGANVLTF. The CDR3 nucleotides are TGCGCCAGCAGTAGGGACATGGTCTCTGGGGCCAACGTCCTGACTTTC. The rearrangement joins TRBV4-3 to TRBJ2-6; a possible D gene is TRBD1 (6 bases). V was shortened by 6 bases and J by 0 bases, with 12 bases between the two germline ends. CDR1 LGHNA and CDR2 YSLEER come from the germline V gene. The length of the CDR3 is 16 residues.

This clonotype was observed at least ten times. The genes are TRBV28 and TRBJ2-3, with 11 bases lining up with TRBD2. Germline CDR1 reads MDHEN; CDR2 reads SYDVKM. CDR3 length: 11 residues. The J segment lost 9 bases and the V segment lost 7 bases, leaving 0 bases of the junction unmatched. CDR3 region: CASTSGGTQYF. Here the CDR3 DNA reads TGTGCCAGCACTAGCGGGGGGACGCAGTATTTT.

The chain combines TRBV29-1 with TRBJ2-3; 9 nucleotides match TRBD2. Germline V CDR1 and CDR2: SQVTM, ANQGSEA. The CDR3 has 15 residues. The junction had 12 bases not matched to a gene; V was cut back by 4 bases and J by 7 bases. This CDR3 reads CSVGSLAGSGNTQYF. CDR3 nucleotide sequence: TGCAGCGTTGGGAGTCTAGCGGGGAGTGGGAATACGCAGTATTTT.

Notes on this clonotype: The CDR3 end shows no conserved phenylalanine or tryptophan, and so a read error is likely. V gene TRBV11-2 combines with J gene TRBJ2-3; either TRBD1 or TRBD2 may fit D (5 bases each). This CDR3 region has 20 residues. CDR1 is SGHAT and CDR2 is FQNNGV in the germline V gene. Between the trimmed V and J ends, which lost 7 bases and 0 bases, there was a span of 29 bases. The CDR3 sequence: CASNRWPQRRRGSSTDTQYS. Written as DNA, the CDR3 is TGTGCCAGCAACCGTTGGCCCCAGCGGCGAAGGGGAAGTAGCACAGATACGCAGTATTCT.

This clonotype was observed at least ten times. The V gene is TRBV3-1, the J gene TRBJ1-3; a possible D gene is TRBD1 (5 bases). CDR1 LGHDT and CDR2 YNNKEL come from the germline V gene (reference sequence). The CDR3 contains 15 residues. V lost 6 bases and J lost 0, with 12 bases in between. This CDR3 is CASSKAQGSGNTIYF. The DNA for the CDR3 is TGTGCCAGCAGTAAGGCCCAGGGCTCTGGAAACACCATATATTTT.

This clonotype was seen repeatedly, ten times or more. This rearrangement joins TRBV4-1 to TRBJ2-3; no definite D call. The CDR3 totals 17 residues. Trimming stripped 4 bases from V and 6 bases from J, with 23 bases between. Germline CDR1 reads MGHRA; CDR2 reads YSYEKL. The CDR3 region is CASSPFPTWLKADTQYF. The CDR3 DNA is TGCGCCAGCAGCCCCTTCCCCACGTGGCTGAAGGCCGATACGCAGTATTTT.

This clonotype was detected a few times. V and J are TRBV10-3 and TRBJ1-4, with 7 nucleotides matching TRBD1. V lost 2 bases and J lost 5; bases outside the gene matches: 11. Germline V CDR1 and CDR2: ENHRY, SYGVKD. CDR3 length equals 17 residues. The CDR3 DNA sequence: TGTGCCATCAGTGAGACCGAGCCGGGACAGATAAATGAAAAACTGTTTTTT. Its translation is CAISETEPGQINEKLFF.

This clonotype has only a few counts. The V and J genes are TRBV7-2 and TRBJ2-7; 7 nucleotides align to TRBD1. Trimming took 5 bases from V and 3 from J; bases not matched to a gene: 7. The CDR3 runs to 14 residues. Germline V lookup: CDR1 SGHTA, CDR2 FQGNSA. The CDR3 bases are TGTGCCAGCAGCCCCGGACAGGTCTACTACGAGCAGTACTTC. Its protein product is CASSPGQVYYEQYF.

This clonotype has just a few counts. This rearrangement joins TRBV28 to TRBJ1-2; D perhaps matches TRBD1 (5 bases). The CDR3 has 14 residues. The germline V and J ends were trimmed by 8 bases and 4 bases, with 17 bases remaining between them. Germline values: CDR1 MDHEN, CDR2 SYDVKM. The CDR3 is CASGTGLRSYGYTF. The DNA for the CDR3 is TGTGCCAGCGGTACGGGACTCCGGTCCTATGGCTACACCTTC.

This clonotype has a count of ten or more. The V and J genes are TRBV6-1 and TRBJ2-1, with a tentative D call TRBD1 (5 bases). The CDR3 covers 14 residues. CDR1 and CDR2 (germline): MNHNS, SASEGT. Trimming shortened V by 2 bases and J by 12 bases, and 17 bases separated the two germline ends. This CDR3 is CASSETFGAQGQFF. The CDR3 DNA sequence: TGTGCCAGCAGTGAAACATTCGGTGCCCAGGGGCAGTTCTTC.

This clonotype was seen at least ten times. The V gene is TRBV6-1, the J gene TRBJ1-1; D is unclear. This CDR3 is 16 amino acids long. V was clipped by 6 bases and J by 5 bases, with 22 bases between them. The germline V gene encodes CDR1 MNHNS and CDR2 SASEGT. The CDR3 region is CASSPYYGEKGTEAFF. The CDR3 DNA sequence: TGTGCCAGCAGCCCTTACTACGGGGAAAAGGGTACTGAAGCTTTCTTT.

J is TRBJ1-5 and V is TRBV15; 7 bases fit TRBD1. This CDR3 has 13 amino acids. Germline CDR1 reads LNHNV; CDR2 reads YYDKDF (reference sequence). Trimming cost V 4 bases and J 15 bases; bases outside gene matches: 12. The CDR3, as DNA: TGTGCCACCAGCATGACTGAGGGGGCGGGCGTGCATTTT. Residues: CATSMTEGAGVHF.

This clonotype was seen only a few times. The chain combines TRBV7-9 with TRBJ2-5; D is possibly TRBD1 (6 bases). This CDR3 has 14 amino acids. Germline CDR1 SEHNR, CDR2 FQNEAQ (reference sequence). V was cut by 4 bases and J by 4 bases, with 13 bases left in between. The CDR3 DNA is TGTGCCAGCAGCTCCTCCAGGGGTTCAGAGACCCAGTACTTC. Its protein is CASSSSRGSETQYF.

This clonotype has at least ten counts. The genes are TRBV10-3 and TRBJ2-7, with 11 bases lining up with TRBD2. The ends lost 0 bases at V and 7 bases at J; junction bases unmatched: 11. The length of the CDR3 is 17 residues. Germline CDR1 and CDR2: ENHRY and SYGVKD. The CDR3 spells CAISESSLAGGRGEQYF. CDR3 nucleotide sequence: TGTGCCATCAGTGAGTCGAGCCTAGCGGGAGGACGTGGTGAGCAGTACTTC.

The chain combines TRBV7-2 with TRBJ1-6, with 8 bases lining up with TRBD1. The germline V gene encodes CDR1 SGHTA and CDR2 FQGNSA. Trimming cost V 2 bases and J 9 bases; bases outside gene matches: 3. CDR3 length: 14 amino acids. Written as DNA, the CDR3 is TGTGCCAGCAGCTTAACGGACAGGGCTTCACCCCTCCACTTT. It specifies CASSLTDRASPLHF.